Listed here are 9 T cell receptor beta chains from one sample, sequenced in a study of T cell responses to AZD1222 COVID-19 vaccine. Produced via immunoSEQ multiplex PCR; TCRdb's table is partial and in-frame only. The data show around 75,000 clones, approximately 88% seen once. The sample was peripheral blood, taken 28 days after the second dose of the MenACWY control vaccine. These receptors originate from an adult who received the MenACWY meningococcal vaccine as a control.

The V and J genes are TRBV2 and TRBJ2-7; perhaps D is TRBD1 or TRBD2 (6 bases each). V was cut by 4 bases and J by 0 bases, with 19 bases left in between. Germline values: CDR1 SNHLY, CDR2 FYNNEI. The CDR3 contains 17 residues. CDR3 nucleotides: TGTGCCAGCAGTGGGTTAGTTTGGGGGGCATTCTCCTACGAGCAGTACTTC. Residues: CASSGLVWGAFSYEQYF.

This clone was seen a few times. The CDR3: CTSSQDSPYTDTQYF. Here the CDR3 DNA reads TGCACCAGCAGCCAAGATAGTCCGTACACAGATACGCAGTATTTT. V usage is TRBV1 and J usage is TRBJ2-3; the listed D gene, TRBD2, was not tested against the DNA. TRBV1 is given as a pseudogene. The CDR3 runs to 15 residues.

This clone was seen a single time. V gene TRBV29-1 combines with J gene TRBJ2-2; perhaps TRBD1 as D (6 bases). V was trimmed by 7 bases and J by 5 bases, leaving 14 bases between them. The CDR3 loop spans 13 amino acids. The germline V gene has CDR1 SQVTM and CDR2 ANQGSEA. CDR3: CSAWTETTGELFF. The CDR3 nucleotides read TGCAGCGCGTGGACAGAAACAACCGGGGAGCTGTTTTTT.

This rearrangement joins TRBV5-1 to TRBJ2-3; D is uncertain. The V end was cut by 4 bases, the J end by 1 base, with 19 bases between. The CDR3 is 17 residues long. Germline CDR1 SGHRS, CDR2 YFSETQ. The CDR3 DNA follows: TGCGCCAGCAGCCCCGGGTCAACATTCGAGGGCACAGATACGCAGTATTTT. Translated: CASSPGSTFEGTDTQYF.

CDR3 protein: CASKASSGVQETQYF. The CDR3 DNA is TGTGCCAGTAAGGCCAGTAGCGGGGTTCAAGAGACCCAGTACTTC. The chain employs TRBV19 and TRBJ2-5; 8 bases are shared with TRBD2. Germline CDR1 reads LNHDA; CDR2 reads SQIVND (reference sequence). CDR3 size: 15 residues. The ends lost 7 bases at V and 2 bases at J; junction bases unmatched: 9.

The V and J genes are TRBV18 and TRBJ1-2; D ambiguous. Trimming cost V 1 base and J 8 bases, with 14 bases left between them. Germline V gene sequence: CDR1 KGHSH, CDR2 LQKENI. CDR3 size: 14 residues. For the CDR3, the DNA is TGTGCCAGCTCACCACGCGAAGATATGAGGGGCTACACCTTC. Amino acids: CASSPREDMRGYTF.

The chain recombines TRBV6-1 with TRBJ2-1; no firm D call. The germline V gene has CDR1 MNHNS and CDR2 SASEGT. The CDR3 loop spans 14 amino acids. The ends were cut back, 2 bases at V and 8 bases at J, with 13 bases in the middle. CDR3 residues: CASSEWEGLDEQFF. CDR3 sequence (DNA): TGTGCCAGCAGTGAATGGGAAGGGTTGGATGAGCAGTTCTTC.

This chain links TRBV5-3 with TRBJ1-5; D perhaps matches TRBD1 (5 bases). TRBV5-3 is identified as an open reading frame with a role that is uncertain. CDR3 size: 14 residues. V lost 6 bases and J 5 bases, leaving 15 bases between the germline ends. CDR3 DNA: TGTGCCAGAAAACCCCCGGGGGGTGATCAGCCCCAGCATTTT. Translation: CARKPPGGDQPQHF.

The chain joins TRBV28 to TRBJ1-6; D unresolved. The CDR3 has 18 amino acids. The germline CDR1 and CDR2 sequences are MDHEN and SYDVKM. With 2 bases removed from V and 14 bases from J, the gap between germline ends came to 28 bases. This CDR3 is CASSLTPFPRGGDSALHF. Written as DNA, the CDR3 is TGTGCCAGCAGTTTAACCCCTTTTCCGCGGGGTGGGGATTCGGCCCTCCACTTT.